The clone carrying this T cell receptor (beta chain) was detected only a few times. Its antigen is unidentified. The data stem from a study of early T cells in non-severe SARS-CoV-2 infection. Study background: The study sequenced bulk RNA from unsorted whole blood, with chains unpaired.

From germline, CDR1 is MGHRA and CDR2 YSYEKL. V was pared by 0 bases and J by 4 bases, with 6 bases between. The CDR3 covers 13 residues. Regarding the study as a whole: Comparison of clonotypes with VDJdb favored anti-spike CD8 responses while missing private and CD4 specificities.

Each single cDNA molecule received a unique molecular identifier. TCRdb used MiXCR to reprocess the 5' RACE reads, holding one entry per CDR3 protein. In the table there are approximately 50,000 distinct CDR3 sequences, roughly 8.2% of which are singletons. This chain joins TRBV4-1 and TRBJ1-2; the D is unclear. This TCR derives from an adult who was a healthcare worker with PCR-confirmed SARS-CoV-2 infection or an uninfected control (not recorded which). The source material was whole blood. CDR3 nucleotide sequence: TGCGCCAGCAGCCAAGATCACGCCTATGGCTACACCTTC. This gives the protein CASSQDHAYGYTF.